These 23 T cell receptor beta chains were sequenced from one sample in a study of CD8+CD57+ T cells in acquired aplastic anemia. Patients who underwent sequencing had shown CD8+CD57+ cell expansion by flow cytometry. Genomic DNA, serving as template, underwent TCR beta VDJ and CDR3 profiling. From the reads, TCRdb called clonotypes with MiXCR, one entry per CDR3 protein. This sample yields about 470,000 distinct CDR3 sequences, of which around 32% are seen a single time; roughly 0.89% belongs to the top ten. Sequenced input: sorted CD4+, CD8+, or CD8+CD57+ T cells (not recorded which) from PBMCs. Receptors originate from a human donor with aplastic anemia.

The chain links TRBV25-1 to TRBJ1-5, with 8 bases aligning to TRBD1. Germline CDR1 is MGHDK and CDR2 is SYGVNS. The CDR3 sequence is 16 residues long. V shed 4 bases, J shed 5 bases, and the junction held 10 bases outside the gene matches. CDR3 in amino acids: CASSALSTGAHQPQHF. CDR3 nucleotides: TGTGCCAGCAGTGCTCTTTCGACAGGGGCCCATCAGCCCCAGCATTTT.

At least ten counts were recorded for this clonotype. This sequence joins TRBV19 and TRBJ1-1; D remains unclear. V was pared by 5 bases and J by 5 bases, with 15 bases between. The CDR3 spans 14 residues. Germline CDR1 LNHDA, CDR2 SQIVND (reference sequence). The CDR3 spells CASSAADGSTEAFF. The CDR3 DNA follows: TGTGCCAGTAGTGCGGCTGACGGGAGTACTGAAGCTTTCTTT.

CDR3 residues: CASSIYGTKVTEAFF. CDR3 nucleotides: TGTGCCAGTAGTATATATGGGACAAAAGTAACCGAAGCTTTCTTT. The chain links TRBV19 to TRBJ1-1; possibly TRBD1 for D (6 bases). From germline, CDR1 is LNHDA and CDR2 SQIVND (reference sequence). Trimming left V 2 bases short and J 8 bases short, with 18 bases between. This CDR3 is 15 amino acids long.

This chain uses TRBV4-3 with TRBJ1-5, with 7 bases aligning to TRBD1. CDR1 is LGHNA and CDR2 is YSLEER in the germline V gene. V shed 1 base, J shed 7 bases, and the junction held 7 bases outside the gene matches. This CDR3 spans 15 amino acids. The CDR3 reads CASSQAGRGLQPQHF. The CDR3 coding sequence is TGCGCCAGCAGCCAAGCTGGCAGGGGGTTACAGCCCCAGCATTTT.

In its sample, this clonotype was seen many times. The rearrangement joins TRBV24-1 to TRBJ1-2, with TRBD1 as a possible D gene (6 bases). Germline V gene lookup returns CDR1 KGHDR and CDR2 SFDVKD. The CDR3 totals 13 residues. The V and J ends lost 5 bases and 7 bases respectively, with 13 bases between them. CDR3 bases: TGTGCCACCAGTGTGGGGGGCGACGGTGGCTACACCTTC. Its translation: CATSVGGDGGYTF.

The chain links TRBV10-3 to TRBJ1-2, with a weak D call TRBD1 (5 bases). In germline, CDR1 is ENHRY, CDR2 SYGVKD. The CDR3 loop spans 15 amino acids. Deletions cut 2 bases from V and 4 bases from J, with 14 bases between. CDR3 sequence: CAISETLGRAYGYTF. CDR3 nucleotide sequence: TGTGCCATCAGTGAGACTTTGGGGCGGGCCTATGGCTACACCTTC.

The chain couples TRBV10-2 to TRBJ2-3, with unresolved D. The CDR3 consists of 16 residues. Germline CDR1 and CDR2: WSHSY and SAAADI. V was shortened by 0 bases and J by 0 bases, with 10 bases between the two germline ends. CDR3 coding DNA: TGCGCCAGCAGTGAGTCGTGGCGGACCAGCACAGATACGCAGTATTTT. Protein sequence: CASSESWRTSTDTQYF.

In its sample, this clonotype was seen many times. The V call is TRBV7-8, the J call TRBJ2-3; 9 positions agree with TRBD2. J gave up 2 bases and V 8 bases, and 5 bases lay outside the gene matches. The CDR3 extends over 14 amino acids. The germline V gene has CDR1 SGHVS and CDR2 FQNEAQ. The CDR3 loop reads CASEGLAVTDTQYF. The CDR3 DNA reads TGTGCCAGCGAGGGACTAGCAGTCACAGATACGCAGTATTTT.

Worth noting for this clonotype: A junction end diverges from the germline sequence, so it may reflect a read error. The J gene is TRBJ1-2, the V gene TRBV4-3; tentative D call: TRBD1 (5 bases). Germline V lookup: CDR1 LGHNA, CDR2 YSLEER. This CDR3 contains 15 residues. Here the CDR3 reads CARSQARQLEYGYTF. CDR3 DNA sequence: TGCGCCCGCAGCCAAGCCAGACAGCTGGAGTATGGCTACACCTTC.

This clonotype came up a few times. The chain links TRBV20-1 to TRBJ2-1; TRBD2 aligns across 9 bases. Germline V gene data show CDR1 as DFQATT and CDR2 as SNEGSKA (reference sequence). Trimming at V came to 5 bases and at J to 6 bases, leaving 8 bases not matched to a gene. The CDR3 contains 14 residues. CDR3 region: CSALSGGPSNEQFF. In DNA, the CDR3 is TGCAGTGCTCTTAGCGGGGGCCCGTCCAATGAGCAGTTCTTC.

The sample holds a few counts of this clonotype. V usage is TRBV4-2 and J usage is TRBJ2-7, with 14 bases that match TRBD2. This CDR3 contains 20 residues. The ends lost 4 bases at V and 2 bases at J; junction bases unmatched: 16. Per the germline V gene, CDR1 is LGHNA and CDR2 is YNFKEQ. CDR3 amino acids: CASSPDPFPGLAGVPYEQYF. Here the CDR3 DNA reads TGTGCCAGCAGCCCTGATCCCTTCCCGGGACTAGCGGGAGTTCCCTACGAGCAGTACTTC.

The chain carries TRBV6-4 and TRBJ1-6; D call uncertain. CDR3 length: 13 residues. The germline V and J ends were trimmed by 0 bases and 9 bases, with 6 bases remaining between them. The germline gives CDR1 MRHNA, CDR2 SNTAGT. This CDR3 is CASSDSIISPLHF. In DNA form, the CDR3 reads TGTGCCAGCAGTGACTCGATAATTTCACCCCTCCACTTT.

In this sample, this clonotype turned up a few times. The J gene is TRBJ2-3, the V gene TRBV2; 14 bases fit TRBD2. The germline gives CDR1 SNHLY, CDR2 FYNNEI. The CDR3 is 16 residues long. Losses at the gene ends were 6 bases for V and 5 bases for J; bases not matched to a gene: 7. The CDR3 nucleotides are TGTGCCAGCAGCCAGACTAGCGGGGGGGTCAGAGATACGCAGTATTTT. This encodes CASSQTSGGVRDTQYF.

As to this clonotype: This clone may be a read error of a much larger clone one base away. This chain links TRBV2 with TRBJ1-6; D not resolved. V was cut by 10 bases and J by 1 base, with 5 bases left in between. Looked up from germline, CDR1 is SNHLY and CDR2 is FYNNEI. The CDR3 runs 12 residues. The CDR3 protein is CAIGSYNSPLHF. The CDR3 bases are TGTGCCATCGGATCCTATAATTCACCCCTCCACTTT.

There are a few counts of this clonotype. V usage is TRBV2 and J usage is TRBJ1-2; the match to TRBD1 covers 10 bases. Germline loops: CDR1 SNHLY, CDR2 FYNNEI. The CDR3 length is 16 residues. V lost 7 bases and J lost 6; bases outside the gene matches: 14. The CDR3 loop reads CASTKGQGGFSDGYTF. CDR3 coding DNA: TGTGCCAGCACGAAAGGACAGGGGGGATTTAGTGATGGCTACACCTTC.

The chain is built from TRBV7-2 and TRBJ2-3, with D unresolved. V was trimmed by 5 bases and J by 4 bases, leaving 7 bases between them. This CDR3 comprises 12 residues. Germline CDR1 reads SGHTA; CDR2 reads FQGNSA. The CDR3 is CASSMTADTQYF. The DNA for the CDR3 is TGTGCCAGCAGCATGACCGCAGATACGCAGTATTTT.

This clonotype has a count of ten or more. The chain uses TRBV7-9 and TRBJ2-7; either TRBD1 or TRBD2 may supply D (7 bases each). This CDR3 is built from 14 residues. The germline V and J ends were trimmed by 4 bases and 6 bases, with 16 bases remaining between them. The germline V gene encodes CDR1 SEHNR and CDR2 FQNEAQ (reference sequence). CDR3 nucleotides: TGTGCCAGCAGCTCCCTAACAGGGGAGGGCGAGCAGTACTTC. Amino acid sequence: CASSSLTGEGEQYF.

The chain carries TRBV7-6 and TRBJ2-1; TRBD1 agrees at 8 bases. CDR1 SGHVS and CDR2 FNYEAQ come from the germline V gene. The ends lost 5 bases at V and 3 bases at J; junction bases unmatched: 6. CDR3 length: 15 residues. The CDR3 region is CASSETGQGYNEQFF. The CDR3 region has the DNA TGTGCCAGCAGCGAAACCGGACAGGGCTACAATGAGCAGTTCTTC.

This clonotype has a handful of counts. The chain links TRBV14 to TRBJ2-1; possible D gene TRBD1, 6 bases. Germline lookup yields CDR1 SGHDN and CDR2 FVKESK. V gave up 0 bases and J gave up 8 bases, with 17 bases separating them. The CDR3 sequence is 16 residues long. DNA of the CDR3: TGTGCCAGCAGCCAAGAACTGGGGGCATTACCCGATGAGCAGTTCTTC. This encodes CASSQELGALPDEQFF.

This clonotype was seen many times. The rearrangement joins TRBV19 to TRBJ1-1; TRBD1 might be the D (5 bases). Trimming cost V 10 bases and J 4 bases, with 22 bases left between them. The CDR3 spans 15 residues. CDR1 and CDR2 (germline): LNHDA, SQIVND (reference sequence). For the CDR3, the DNA is TGTGCCACAACTGACCGCGGGGGTGTGGGCACTGAAGCTTTCTTT. The encoded protein is CATTDRGGVGTEAFF.

This clonotype was counted only a few times. This chain links TRBV4-1 with TRBJ1-6; no clear D. This CDR3 is built from 15 residues. V lost 1 base and J lost 0, with 4 bases in between. Germline CDR1 MGHRA, CDR2 YSYEKL. The CDR3 loop is CASSQVDSYNSPLHF. The DNA for the CDR3 is TGCGCCAGCAGCCAAGTCGACTCCTATAATTCACCCCTCCACTTT.

The V and J genes are TRBV11-2 and TRBJ1-3; D not certain. Germline V CDR1 and CDR2: SGHAT, FQNNGV. The CDR3 runs 16 residues. V lost 5 bases to trimming and J lost 1 base, with 15 bases between them. The DNA for the CDR3 is TGTGCCAGCAGCCTAACCCCGGGTCGATCTGGAAACACCATATATTTT. Translating gives CASSLTPGRSGNTIYF.

The gene calls are TRBV27 and TRBJ2-2; perhaps TRBD2 as D (6 bases). The CDR3 is made up of 16 amino acids. The germline V gene has CDR1 MNHEY and CDR2 SMNVEV (reference sequence). V was pared by 8 bases and J by 3 bases, with 19 bases between. The CDR3 DNA reads as TGTGCCAGCCGGGACCCCCGGACTACCTACACCGGGGAGCTGTTTTTT. This translates into CASRDPRTTYTGELFF.